This T cell receptor beta chain was recorded in a study of breast tumors, draining lymph nodes, adjacent tissues. Study results and limitations: That most tumor T cells come from lymph nodes remained unproven. Data fit most tumor T cells coming from lymph node, expanding in tumor. Tumor repertoires ranked between lymph nodes and nontumor tissue in diversity, with V and J gene preferences. Compared with basal-like, luminal-like tumors shared significantly more repertoire with nontumor tissue.

A note on this clonotype: What it binds is not known. A much larger clone is a single base away; this may be a read error.

Trimming took off 3 bases at V and 4 bases at J, with 9 bases between the two ends. Germline V gives CDR1 DFQATT, CDR2 SNEGSKA (reference sequence). This CDR3 contains 12 residues. TCRdb re-derived calls from the multiplex PCR reads in MiXCR, one entry per CDR3 protein. In the table there are roughly 80,000 distinct CDR3 sequences, approximately 19% of which are singletons. The lymph nodes were axillary draining lymph nodes from breast cancer patients. The TCR sequence derives from a female donor with breast cancer. Some clones in this sample may be carry-over from other donors' samples. V usage is TRBV20-1 and J usage is TRBJ2-5; perhaps TRBD2 as D (5 bases). Sequencing used axillary lymph node tissue. This chain's CDR3 is CSARTIRETQYF. In DNA form, the CDR3 reads TGCAGTGCTAGGACTATTCGAGAGACCCAGTACTTC.